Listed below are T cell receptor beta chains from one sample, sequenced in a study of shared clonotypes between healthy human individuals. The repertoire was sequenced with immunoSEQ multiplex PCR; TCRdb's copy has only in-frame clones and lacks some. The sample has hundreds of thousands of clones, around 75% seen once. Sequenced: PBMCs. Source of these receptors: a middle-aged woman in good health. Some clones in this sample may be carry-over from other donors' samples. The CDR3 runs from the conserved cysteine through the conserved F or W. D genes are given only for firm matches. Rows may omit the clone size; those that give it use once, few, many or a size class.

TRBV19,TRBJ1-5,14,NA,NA,TGTGCCAGCCGTTACAGGGAACACAATCAGCCCCAGCATTTT,CASRYREHNQPQHF
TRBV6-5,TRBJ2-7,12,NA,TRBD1,TGTGCCAGCGGACAGGGTACCTACGAGCAGTACTTC,CASGQGTYEQYF
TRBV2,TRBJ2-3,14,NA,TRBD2,TGTGCCAGCAAGGAAGCGGGAGGGGCAGATACGCAGTATTTT,CASKEAGGADTQYF
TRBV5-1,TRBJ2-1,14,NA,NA,TGCGCCAGCAGAGACTACCGCCGAGGGAATGAGCAGTTCTTC,CASRDYRRGNEQFF
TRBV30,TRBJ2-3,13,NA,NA,TGTGCCTGGAGTGCCAGAAGCACAGATACGCAGTATTTT,CAWSARSTDTQYF
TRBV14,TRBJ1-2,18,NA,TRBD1,TGTGCCAGCAGCCCAGGATGGATTCGGGGGCGCAGGGGGTATGGCTACACCTTC,CASSPGWIRGRRGYGYTF
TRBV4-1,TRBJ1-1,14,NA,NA,TGCGCCAGCAGCCAACACGACAGGACAACTGAAGCTTTCTTT,CASSQHDRTTEAFF
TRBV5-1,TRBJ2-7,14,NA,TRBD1,TGCGCCAGCAGCTCCCTGACAGGGAACTACGAGCAGTACTTC,CASSSLTGNYEQYF
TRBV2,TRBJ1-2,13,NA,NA,TGTGCCAGCAGTGTTGGGACCCCCGGGGGCTACACCTTC,CASSVGTPGGYTF
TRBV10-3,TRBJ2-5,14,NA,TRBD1,TGTGCCATCGGGGGACAGAGGGTACAAGAGACCCAGTACTTC,CAIGGQRVQETQYF
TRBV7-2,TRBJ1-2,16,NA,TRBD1,TGCGCCAGCAGTGCACCCGACAGGGGATTTCCCCTTGGCTACACCTTC,CASSAPDRGFPLGYTF
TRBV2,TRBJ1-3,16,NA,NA,TGTGCCAGCAGTGGCCAGGTCCTCCTCTCTGGAAACACCATATATTTT,CASSGQVLLSGNTIYF
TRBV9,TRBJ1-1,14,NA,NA,TGTGCCAGCAGCGTAGGGACGGGGAACACTGAAGCTTTCTTT,CASSVGTGNTEAFF
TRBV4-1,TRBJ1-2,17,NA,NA,TGCGCCAGCAGCCAAGATAGGTTAGGATTCAGGTTTGATGGCTACACCTTC,CASSQDRLGFRFDGYTF
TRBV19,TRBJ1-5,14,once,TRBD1,TGTGCCAGTAGACTCGGACAGGGCAATCAGCCCCAGCATTTT,CASRLGQGNQPQHF
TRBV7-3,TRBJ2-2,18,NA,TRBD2,TGTGCCAGCAGCTTTCGGTCGGGTAGCGGGAGTAACACCGGGGAGCTGTTTTTT,CASSFRSGSGSNTGELFF
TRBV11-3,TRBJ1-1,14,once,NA,TGTGCCAGCAGCTCCGGTTTGATGTCAGATGAAGCTTTCTTT,CASSSGLMSDEAFF
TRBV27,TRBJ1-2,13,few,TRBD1,TGTGCCAGCAGATATGGAACAGGGGATGGCTACACCTTC,CASRYGTGDGYTF
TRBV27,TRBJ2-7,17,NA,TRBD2,TGTGCCAGCAGTTTAGGGGCCGGGACTAGCGGTTCCTACGAGCAGTACTTC,CASSLGAGTSGSYEQYF
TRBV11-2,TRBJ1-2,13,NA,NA,TGTGCCAGCAGCTTAGATTGGGGCTATGGCTACACCTTC,CASSLDWGYGYTF
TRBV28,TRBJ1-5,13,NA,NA,TGTGCCAGCAGTTCCCCTAGCAATCAGCCCCAGCATTTT,CASSSPSNQPQHF
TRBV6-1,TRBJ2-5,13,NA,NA,TGTGCCAGCACTCAAAGCCTTAGGGAGACCCAGTACTTC,CASTQSLRETQYF
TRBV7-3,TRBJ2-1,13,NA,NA,TGTGCCAGCAGCTTAGGCCTAGTGTCTGAGCAGTTCTTC,CASSLGLVSEQFF
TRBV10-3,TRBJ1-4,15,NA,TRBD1,TGTGCCATCAGTGATGGGGCAGGGGGCGATGAAAAACTGTTTTTT,CAISDGAGGDEKLFF
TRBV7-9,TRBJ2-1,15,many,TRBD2,TGTGCCAGCAGCTTTCGCGGACTAGCGGGAGATGAGCAGTTCTTC,CASSFRGLAGDEQFF
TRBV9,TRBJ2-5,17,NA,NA,TGTGCCAGCAGCCCCAGTTTGGCGGTGGACCCCGTGGAGACCCAGTACTTC,CASSPSLAVDPVETQYF